A selection of T cell receptor beta chains follows, all from one sample in a study of T cell responses to AZD1222 COVID-19 vaccine. Method: immunoSEQ multiplex PCR; TCRdb's copy keeps in-frame clones and lacks some. Of 100,000 to 150,000 clones listed, around 93% were seen once; the top ten hold roughly 13%. The sample in question was peripheral blood, obtained on day 0 of AZD1222 vaccination. The receptors derive from an adult in good health. The CDR3 runs from the conserved cysteine through the conserved F or W. Fields, in order: J gene, D gene, V gene, clone size, CDR3 DNA, CDR3 protein. A D gene is named only where the DNA matches it firmly. Size is stated for part of the rows, as once, few or many counts, or as a class when the clone is expanded.

TRBJ1-4 - TRBV5-1 - TGCGCCAGCACAACAGCGCCTACTAATGAAAAACTGTTTTTT CASTTAPTNEKLFF
TRBJ2-3 - TRBV7-9 - TGTGCCAGCAGCCGGGCAGGTACTAGCACAGATACGCAGTATTTT CASSRAGTSTDTQYF
TRBJ1-1 - TRBV3-1/TRBV3-2 - TGTGCCAGCAGCCACGGGGGACACATGAACACTGAAGCTTTCTTT CASSHGGHMNTEAFF
TRBJ1-5 - TRBV2 - TGTGCCAGCAGTGTAGCATTCCGGGACGGAAGATTATATAGCAATCAGCCCCAGCATTTT CASSVAFRDGRLYSNQPQHF
TRBJ1-6 - TRBV19 - TGTGCCAGTAGTACTGTGCCAGGGGTAAGAAATTCACCCCTCCACTTT CASSTVPGVRNSPLHF
TRBJ1-1 TRBD1 TRBV28 - TGTGCCACGCAGGGGGGACCATCTGAAGCTTTCTTT CATQGGPSEAFF
TRBJ1-2 - TRBV18 few TGTGCCAGCTCACCACCGGAGCTCGGCTGGGGTGGCTACACCTTC CASSPPELGWGGYTF
TRBJ2-6 - TRBV3-1/TRBV3-2 - TGTGCCAGCACCCAAAGGGGTCTCGGGGCCAACGTCCTGACTTTC CASTQRGLGANVLTF
TRBJ2-1 - TRBV5-4 - TGTGCCAGCAGCTTAGGTGGGTCCTACAATGAGCAGTTCTTC CASSLGGSYNEQFF
TRBJ1-4 - TRBV5-6 - TGTGCCAGCGGAGGGACACCACGACGAGAAAAACTGTTTTTT CASGGTPRREKLFF
TRBJ2-7 - TRBV19 once TGTGCCAGTAGTATAGACGTCTCCTACGAGCAGTACTTC CASSIDVSYEQYF
TRBJ1-2 TRBD1 TRBV11-2 - TGTGCCAGCAGTCCAGGGGGGATCCTGGACTATGGCTACACCTTC CASSPGGILDYGYTF
TRBJ2-2 - TRBV27 - TGTGCCAGCAGTGCGGGACAGAACACCGGGGAGCTGTTTTTT CASSAGQNTGELFF
TRBJ2-7 TRBD2 TRBV4-1 - TGCGCCAGCAGCCAAACCCTAGCGGGAGGGTCCTACGAGCAGTACTTC CASSQTLAGGSYEQYF
TRBJ2-1 TRBD2 TRBV9 - TGTGCCAGCAGCGTAGAGGGCGGGGGGCCGTACAATGAGCAGTTCTTC CASSVEGGGPYNEQFF
TRBJ2-7 - TRBV11-2 - TGTGCCAGCAGCCCCCCCCGCTACGAGCAGTACTTC CASSPPRYEQYF
TRBJ1-6 - TRBV21-1 - TGTGCCAGCAGCAAACTTGGGGCCCGTAGATCCCCGGGACATCGAAAGGAGAGGAATTCACCCCTCCACTTT CASSKLGARRSPGHRKERNSPLHF
TRBJ2-5 - TRBV7-8 - TGTGCCAGCAGCCCGACACAACAGACCCAGTACTTC CASSPTQQTQYF
TRBJ1-3 TRBD1 TRBV5-1 - TGCGCCAGCAGCCCAGGGACAGGGCAATACTCTGGAAACACCATATATTTT CASSPGTGQYSGNTIYF
TRBJ1-5 - TRBV10-2 - TGCGCCAGCAGTGGGATCCGGGGTAGCAATCAGCCCCAGCATTTT CASSGIRGSNQPQHF
TRBJ1-1 - TRBV28 - TGTGCCAGCATCAATGGAGTAGGGTTTCGAGCTTTCTTT CASINGVGFRAFF
TRBJ2-5 TRBD2 TRBV28 - TGTGCCAGCAGTTCCGTTAGCGGGGGGTTGGGAAACCAAGAGACCCAGTACTTC CASSSVSGGLGNQETQYF